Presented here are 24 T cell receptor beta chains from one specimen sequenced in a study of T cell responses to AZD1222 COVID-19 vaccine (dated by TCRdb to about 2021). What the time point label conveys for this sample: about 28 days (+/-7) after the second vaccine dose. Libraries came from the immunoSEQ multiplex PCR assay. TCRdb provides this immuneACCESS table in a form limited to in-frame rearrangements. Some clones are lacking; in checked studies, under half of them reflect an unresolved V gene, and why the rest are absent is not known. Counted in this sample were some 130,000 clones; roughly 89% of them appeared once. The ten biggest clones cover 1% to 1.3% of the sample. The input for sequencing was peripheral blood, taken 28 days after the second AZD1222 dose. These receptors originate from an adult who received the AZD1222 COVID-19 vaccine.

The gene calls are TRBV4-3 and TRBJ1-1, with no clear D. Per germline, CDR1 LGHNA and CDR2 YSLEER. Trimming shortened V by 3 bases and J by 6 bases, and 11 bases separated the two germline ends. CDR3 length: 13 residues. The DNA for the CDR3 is TGCGCCAGCAGCCATGAACTGGGCCCTGAAGCTTTCTTT. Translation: CASSHELGPEAFF.

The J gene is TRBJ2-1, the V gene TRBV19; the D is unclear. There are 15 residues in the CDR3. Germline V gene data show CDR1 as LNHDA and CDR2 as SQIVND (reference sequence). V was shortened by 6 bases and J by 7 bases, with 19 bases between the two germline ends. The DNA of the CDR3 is TGTGCCAGTAGCCCTAAAGGTGACCGATGGAATGAGCAGTTCTTC. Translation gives CASSPKGDRWNEQFF.

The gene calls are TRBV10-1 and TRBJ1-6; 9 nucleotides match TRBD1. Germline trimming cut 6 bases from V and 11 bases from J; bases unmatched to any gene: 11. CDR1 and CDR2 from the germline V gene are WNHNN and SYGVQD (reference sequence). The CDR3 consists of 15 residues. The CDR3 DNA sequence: TGCGCCAGCAGAAGTCCCGGGACAGGGAAAACACCCCTCCACTTT. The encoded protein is CASRSPGTGKTPLHF.

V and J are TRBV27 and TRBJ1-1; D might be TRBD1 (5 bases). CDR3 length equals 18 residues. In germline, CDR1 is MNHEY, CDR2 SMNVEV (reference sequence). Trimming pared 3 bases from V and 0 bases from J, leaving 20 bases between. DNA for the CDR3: TGTGCCAGCAGTTTCCGCAGGACAAAAGGGTATATGAACACTGAAGCTTTCTTT. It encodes CASSFRRTKGYMNTEAFF.

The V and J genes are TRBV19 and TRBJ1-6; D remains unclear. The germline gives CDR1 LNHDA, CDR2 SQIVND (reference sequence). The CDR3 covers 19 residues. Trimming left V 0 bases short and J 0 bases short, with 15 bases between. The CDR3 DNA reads TGTGCCAGTAGTATAGATTTTCGGCGCGGGAGCTCCTATAATTCACCCCTCCACTTT. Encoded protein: CASSIDFRRGSSYNSPLHF.

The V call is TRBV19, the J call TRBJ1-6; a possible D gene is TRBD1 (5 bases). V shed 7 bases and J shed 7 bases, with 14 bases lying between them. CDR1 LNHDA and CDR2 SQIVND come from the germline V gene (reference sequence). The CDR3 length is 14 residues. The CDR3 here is CASTGALGNSPLHF. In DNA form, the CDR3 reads TGTGCCAGTACCGGGGCCCTAGGGAATTCACCCCTCCACTTT.

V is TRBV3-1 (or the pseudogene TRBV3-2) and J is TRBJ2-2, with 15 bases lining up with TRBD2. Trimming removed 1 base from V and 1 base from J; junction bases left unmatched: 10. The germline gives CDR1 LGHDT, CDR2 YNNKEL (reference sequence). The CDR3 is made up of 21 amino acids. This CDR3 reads CASSQGGGGLAGGGNTGELFF. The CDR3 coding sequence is TGTGCCAGCAGCCAAGGCGGCGGGGGACTAGCGGGAGGTGGGAACACCGGGGAGCTGTTTTTT.

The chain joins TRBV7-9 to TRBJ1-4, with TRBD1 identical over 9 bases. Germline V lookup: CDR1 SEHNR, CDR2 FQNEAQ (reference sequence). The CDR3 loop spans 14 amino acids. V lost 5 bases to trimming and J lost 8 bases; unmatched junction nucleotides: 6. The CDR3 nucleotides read TGTGCCAGCAGCCACGGACAGGGGCGGGAAAAACTGTTTTTT. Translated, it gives CASSHGQGREKLFF.

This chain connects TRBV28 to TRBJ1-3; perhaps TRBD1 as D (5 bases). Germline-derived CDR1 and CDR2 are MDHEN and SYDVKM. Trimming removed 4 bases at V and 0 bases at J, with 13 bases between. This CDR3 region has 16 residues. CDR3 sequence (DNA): TGTGCCAGCAGTTGGGTACAGGTAATCTCTGGAAACACCATATATTTT. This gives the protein CASSWVQVISGNTIYF.

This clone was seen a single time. CDR3 sequence reads: CASRWTGADTQYF. The CDR3 bases are TGTGCCAGCAGGTGGACAGGGGCGGATACGCAGTATTTT. This chain joins TRBV2 and TRBJ2-3, with 9 bases aligning to TRBD1. The CDR3 contains 13 residues. Germline V gene data show CDR1 as SNHLY and CDR2 as FYNNEI. V dropped 6 bases and J dropped 6; count of bases not matched to a gene: 4.

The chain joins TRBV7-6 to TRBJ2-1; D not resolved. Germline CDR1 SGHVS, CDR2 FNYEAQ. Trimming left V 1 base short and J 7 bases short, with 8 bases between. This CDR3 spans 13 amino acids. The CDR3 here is CASSLGQTNEQFF. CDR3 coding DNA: TGTGCCAGCAGCTTAGGCCAAACAAATGAGCAGTTCTTC.

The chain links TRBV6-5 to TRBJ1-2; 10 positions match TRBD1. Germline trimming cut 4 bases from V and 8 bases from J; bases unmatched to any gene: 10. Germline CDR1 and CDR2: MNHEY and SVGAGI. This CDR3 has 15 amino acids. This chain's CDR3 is CASSLRTGGPGGYTF. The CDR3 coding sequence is TGTGCCAGCAGTTTGAGGACAGGGGGACCCGGAGGCTACACCTTC.

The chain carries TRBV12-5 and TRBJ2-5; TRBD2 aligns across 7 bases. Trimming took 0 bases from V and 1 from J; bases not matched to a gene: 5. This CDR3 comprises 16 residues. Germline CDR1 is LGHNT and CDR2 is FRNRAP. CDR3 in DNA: TGTGCTAGTGGTTTGGTCGCGGGAGTCCGCCAAGAGACCCAGTACTTC. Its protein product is CASGLVAGVRQETQYF. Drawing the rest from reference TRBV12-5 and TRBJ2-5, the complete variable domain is DARVTQTPRHKVTEMGQEVTMRCQPILGHNTVFWYRQTMMQGLELLAYFRNRAPLDDSGMPKDRFSAEMPDATLATLKIQPSEPRDSAVYFCASGLVAGVRQETQYFGPGTRLLVL.

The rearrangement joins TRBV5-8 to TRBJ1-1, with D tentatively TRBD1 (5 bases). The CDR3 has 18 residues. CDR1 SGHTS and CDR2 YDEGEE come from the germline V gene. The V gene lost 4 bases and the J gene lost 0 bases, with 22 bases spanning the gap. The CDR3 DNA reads TGTGCCAGCAGCACGGGACCTTATTTCGCCGGCTTGAACACTGAAGCTTTCTTT. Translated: CASSTGPYFAGLNTEAFF.

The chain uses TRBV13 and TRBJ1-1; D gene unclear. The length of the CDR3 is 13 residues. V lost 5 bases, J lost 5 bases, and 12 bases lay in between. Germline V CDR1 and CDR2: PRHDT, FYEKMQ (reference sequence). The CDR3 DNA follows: TGTGCCAGCAGCGCAGAGGCGGGGACTGAAGCTTTCTTT. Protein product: CASSAEAGTEAFF.

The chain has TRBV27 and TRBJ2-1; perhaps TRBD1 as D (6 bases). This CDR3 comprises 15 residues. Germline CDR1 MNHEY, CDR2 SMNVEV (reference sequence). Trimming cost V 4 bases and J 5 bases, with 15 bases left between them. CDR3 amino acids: CASSSTGLGDNEQFF. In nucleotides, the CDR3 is TGTGCCAGCAGTTCAACAGGGTTGGGGGACAATGAGCAGTTCTTC.

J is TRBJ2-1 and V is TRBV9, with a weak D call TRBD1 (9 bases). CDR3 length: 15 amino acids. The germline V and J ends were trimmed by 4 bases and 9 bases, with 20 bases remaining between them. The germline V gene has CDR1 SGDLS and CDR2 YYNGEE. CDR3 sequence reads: CASSLTSGQGSEQFF. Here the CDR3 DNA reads TGTGCCAGCAGCCTAACTAGCGGACAGGGGAGTGAGCAGTTCTTC.

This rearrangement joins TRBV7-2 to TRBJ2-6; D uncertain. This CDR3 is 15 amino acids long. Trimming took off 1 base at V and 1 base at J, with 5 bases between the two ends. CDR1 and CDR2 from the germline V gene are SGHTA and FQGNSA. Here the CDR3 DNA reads TGTGCCAGCAGCTTAGGCTCTTCTGGGGCCAACGTCCTGACTTTC. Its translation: CASSLGSSGANVLTF.

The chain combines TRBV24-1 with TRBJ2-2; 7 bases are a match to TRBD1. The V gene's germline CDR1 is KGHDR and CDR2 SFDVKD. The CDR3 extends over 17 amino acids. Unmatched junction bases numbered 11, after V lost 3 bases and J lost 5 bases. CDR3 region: CATSDPSTGLRTGELFF. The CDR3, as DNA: TGTGCCACCAGTGATCCGTCGACAGGGTTAAGAACCGGGGAGCTGTTTTTT.

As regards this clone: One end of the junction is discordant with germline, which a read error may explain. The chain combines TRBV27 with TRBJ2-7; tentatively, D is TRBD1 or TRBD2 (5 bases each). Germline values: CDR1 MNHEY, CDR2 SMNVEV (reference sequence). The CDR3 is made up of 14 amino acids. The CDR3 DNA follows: TGTGCCAGCAGCGACTACCGGGACCGTCCCTCCCCCACCTTC. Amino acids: CASSDYRDRPSPTF.

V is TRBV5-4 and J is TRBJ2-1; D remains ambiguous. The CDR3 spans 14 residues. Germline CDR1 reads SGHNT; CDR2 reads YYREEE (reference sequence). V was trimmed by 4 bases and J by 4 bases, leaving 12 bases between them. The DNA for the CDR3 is TGTGCCAGCAGCCATCAGGCCGAATACAATGAGCAGTTCTTC. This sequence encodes CASSHQAEYNEQFF.

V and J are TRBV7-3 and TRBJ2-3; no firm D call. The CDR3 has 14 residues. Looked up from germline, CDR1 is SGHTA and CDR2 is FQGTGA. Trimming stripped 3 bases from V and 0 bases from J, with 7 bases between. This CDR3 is CASSFTASTDTQYF. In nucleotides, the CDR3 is TGTGCCAGCAGCTTTACGGCTAGCACAGATACGCAGTATTTT.

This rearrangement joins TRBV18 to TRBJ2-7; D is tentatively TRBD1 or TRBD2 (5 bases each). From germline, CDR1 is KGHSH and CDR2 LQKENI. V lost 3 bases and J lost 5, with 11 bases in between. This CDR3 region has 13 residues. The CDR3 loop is CASSPRRGHEQYF. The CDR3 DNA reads TGTGCCAGCTCACCTCGACGGGGCCACGAGCAGTACTTC.

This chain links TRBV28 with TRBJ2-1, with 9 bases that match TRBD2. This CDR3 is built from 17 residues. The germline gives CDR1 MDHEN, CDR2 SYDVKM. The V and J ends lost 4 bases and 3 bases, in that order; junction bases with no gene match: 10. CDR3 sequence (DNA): TGTGCCAGCAGTTATGGAAGGGCTAGCGGGATCTACAATGAGCAGTTCTTC. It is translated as CASSYGRASGIYNEQFF. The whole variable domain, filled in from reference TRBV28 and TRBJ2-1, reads DVKVTQSSRYLVKRTGEKVFLECVQDMDHENMFWYRQDPGLGLRLIYFSYDVKMKEKGDIPEGYSVSREKKERFSLILESASTNQTSMYLCASSYGRASGIYNEQFFGPGTRLTVL.